This T cell receptor (beta chain) is drawn from a study of OX40 agonist ivuxolimab in advanced cancers. This clone was detected once. Clones were sequenced by immunoSEQ multiplex PCR, and TCRdb holds only the in-frame ones, with some missing. The table records around 30,000 clones, around 80% of them present only once. The CDR3 spans 14 residues. CDR1 and CDR2 (germline): ENHRY, SYGVKD. V shed 6 bases and J shed 3 bases, with 14 bases lying between them. The receptor was derived from an adult with an advanced solid tumor such as melanoma, head and neck, liver or kidney cancer. The rearrangement links TRBV10-3 to TRBJ1-1; D is ambiguous. The material was CD4+ or CD8+ T cells sorted from blood, obtained in a trial of the OX40 agonist ivuxolimab. CDR3 residues: CAISLDVRHTEAFF. The CDR3 bases are TGTGCCATCAGCCTGGACGTTCGGCACACTGAAGCTTTCTTT.